This T cell receptor (beta chain) originates from a study of blood T cell repertoires in COVID-19. Study as a whole: Samples came from the United States, Italy and Spain, spanning acute and convalescent COVID-19.

In the original workflow: Estimation of nucleated cell counts was performed using reference gene primer amplification. Using immunoSEQ multiplex PCR, the repertoire was profiled, and TCRdb retains in-frame clones only, with some absent. That table gives V, J and clone size, and the DNA gave D and trimming. The table has around 250,000 clones, 80% to 90% seen once. There are 16 residues in the CDR3. After removal of 1 base from V and 10 bases from J, the junction contained 8 bases not matched to a gene. Germline CDR1 SGHTA, CDR2 FQGNSA. This clone was observed a handful of times. This chain connects TRBV7-2 to TRBJ1-6; 9 bases are a match to TRBD1. The TCR comes from a man aged 60 to 75 with acute or convalescent COVID-19. The sequenced material came from peripheral blood. The CDR3 is CASSLVPGTGFSPLHF. The CDR3 DNA follows: TGTGCCAGCAGCTTAGTGCCCGGGACAGGGTTCTCACCCCTCCACTTT.